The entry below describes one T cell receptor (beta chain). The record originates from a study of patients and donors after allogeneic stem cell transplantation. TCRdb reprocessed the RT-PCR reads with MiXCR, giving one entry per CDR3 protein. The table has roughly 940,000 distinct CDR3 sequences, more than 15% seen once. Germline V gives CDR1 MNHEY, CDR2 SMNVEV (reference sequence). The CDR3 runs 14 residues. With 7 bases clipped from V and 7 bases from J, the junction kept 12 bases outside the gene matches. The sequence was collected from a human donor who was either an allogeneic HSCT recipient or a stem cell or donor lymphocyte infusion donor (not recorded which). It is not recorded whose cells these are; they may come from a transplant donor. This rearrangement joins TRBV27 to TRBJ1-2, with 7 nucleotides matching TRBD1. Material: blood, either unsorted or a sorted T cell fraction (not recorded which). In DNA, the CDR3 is TGTGCCAGCACCCCCTTCAGGGGGTTTGCTGGCTACACCTTC. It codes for CASTPFRGFAGYTF.